This section outlines one T cell receptor beta chain sequence together with its context. The germline CDR1 and CDR2 sequences are SGHRS and YFSETQ. The ends were cut back, 7 bases at V and 6 bases at J, with 22 bases in the middle. CDR3 length: 15 amino acids. The sample is drawn from a study of cytomegalovirus exposure and HLA in healthy donors. PCR primers comprised 60 Vbeta and 13 Jbeta primers. The repertoire was sequenced with immunoSEQ multiplex PCR; TCRdb's copy has only in-frame clones and lacks some. In the table there are 140,000 to 150,000 clones, roughly 79% of which are singletons. The chain is built from TRBV5-1 and TRBJ1-1, with D perhaps matching TRBD1 (6 bases). The sample taken for sequencing was PBMCs. The clonotype comes from a woman aged 30 to 39 in good health and CMV-seronegative. The CDR3 DNA reads TGCGCCAGCCGCGAAGCCACAGGGTTTGTTTCTGAAGCTTTCTTT. Protein sequence: CASREATGFVSEAFF.